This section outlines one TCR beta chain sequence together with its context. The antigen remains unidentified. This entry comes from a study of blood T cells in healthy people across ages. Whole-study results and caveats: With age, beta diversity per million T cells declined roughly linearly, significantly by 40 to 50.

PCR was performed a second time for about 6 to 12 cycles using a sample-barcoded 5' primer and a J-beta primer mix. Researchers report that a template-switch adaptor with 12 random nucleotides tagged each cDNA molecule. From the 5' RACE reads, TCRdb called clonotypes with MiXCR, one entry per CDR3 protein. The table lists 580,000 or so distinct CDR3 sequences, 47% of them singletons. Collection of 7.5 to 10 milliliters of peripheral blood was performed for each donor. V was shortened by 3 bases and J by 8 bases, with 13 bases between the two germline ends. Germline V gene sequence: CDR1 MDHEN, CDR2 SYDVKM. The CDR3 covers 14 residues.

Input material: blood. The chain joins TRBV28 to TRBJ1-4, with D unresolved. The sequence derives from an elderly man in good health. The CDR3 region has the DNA TGTGCCAGCAGTTTGGAATTCGGAGGGGAAAAACTGTTTTTT. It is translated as CASSLEFGGEKLFF.